These 6 T cell receptor beta chains share one sample of origin, sequenced in a study of vaccination and CD4 T cells after COVID-19. These receptors have no known antigen. Noted treatment: approximately 9-day PBMC culture with coronavirus spike peptide pools or control peptides (ViraFEST assay). Sequencing of DNA taken from cultured CD4+ T cells relied on the Oncomine TCR Beta short-read assay. TCRdb passed the PCR reads through MiXCR, listing each CDR3 protein once. The sample holds about 14,000 distinct CDR3 sequences, about 64% seen once. The material sequenced was CD4+ T cells from blood, cultured in vitro. These receptors came from a human donor who had recovered from COVID-19.

The chain links TRBV20-1 to TRBJ1-1, with a weak D call TRBD1 (5 bases). V lost 0 bases and J lost 3, with 8 bases in between. Germline V gives CDR1 DFQATT, CDR2 SNEGSKA (reference sequence). The CDR3 length is 13 residues. This CDR3 reads CSARDDRYTEAFF. The CDR3 coding sequence is TGCAGTGCTAGAGACGACAGATACACTGAAGCTTTCTTT.

Only one count was recorded for this clonotype. The J gene is TRBJ2-1, the V gene TRBV7-9, with a possible D match to TRBD1 (6 bases). Germline CDR1 reads SEHNR; CDR2 reads FQNEAQ (reference sequence). This CDR3 comprises 16 residues. V lost 2 bases to trimming and J lost 5 bases, with 16 bases between them. The chain's CDR3 is CASSLITIRGNNEQFF. The CDR3, as DNA: TGTGCCAGCAGCTTAATTACTATTAGGGGGAACAATGAGCAGTTCTTC.

In its sample, this clonotype was seen a few times. The chain recombines TRBV15 with TRBJ2-5; TRBD2 might be the D (5 bases). CDR1 is LNHNV and CDR2 is YYDKDF in the germline V gene (reference sequence). The V and J ends lost 0 bases and 5 bases respectively, with 13 bases between them. This CDR3 contains 15 residues. CDR3 sequence reads: CATSRDFLSGETQYF. DNA for the CDR3: TGTGCCACCAGCAGAGATTTTCTTTCGGGGGAGACCCAGTACTTC. Complete variable domain (other parts from reference TRBV15 and TRBJ2-5): DAMVIQNPRYQVTQFGKPVTLSCSQTLNHNVMYWYQQKSSQAPKLLFHYYDKDFNNEADTPDNFQSRRPNTSFCFLDIRSPGLGDTAMYLCATSRDFLSGETQYFGPGTRLLVL.

This clonotype showed up just a few times. The rearrangement links TRBV6-5 to TRBJ1-2; the D gene is possibly TRBD1 (5 bases). The V gene's germline CDR1 is MNHEY and CDR2 SVGAGI. This CDR3 is 16 amino acids long. Trimming removed 0 bases from V and 5 bases from J, with 16 bases in between. CDR3 region: CASSYSGRATTYGYTF. The CDR3 DNA is TGTGCCAGCAGTTACTCGGGACGAGCCACGACATATGGCTACACCTTC.

The chain has TRBV20-1 and TRBJ1-6; D perhaps matches TRBD1 (6 bases). Germline CDR1 is DFQATT and CDR2 is SNEGSKA (reference sequence). CDR3 length: 14 residues. The V end was cut by 0 bases, the J end by 7 bases, with 10 bases between. CDR3 residues: CSARDSRGNSPLHF. The DNA for the CDR3 is TGCAGTGCTAGAGACTCGAGGGGGAATTCACCCCTCCACTTT.

V and J are TRBV4-2 and TRBJ2-4; TRBD2 is a possible D gene (5 bases). Germline V gene data show CDR1 as LGHNA and CDR2 as YNFKEQ. The CDR3 is 17 residues long. V dropped 0 bases and J dropped 2 bases, with 14 bases sitting between them. CDR3 coding DNA: TGTGCCAGCAGCCAAGATTCGGGGTCAGGCACCAAAAACATTCAGTACTTC. This encodes CASSQDSGSGTKNIQYF.